This TCR beta chain was recovered during a study of blood T cell repertoires in COVID-19. Across the whole study: Acute-phase and convalescent COVID-19 samples originated in the United States, Italy and Spain.

This table comes from immunoSEQ multiplex PCR, and its TCRdb copy is limited to in-frame clones, with some not included. Of 140,000 to 150,000 clones listed, about 89% are singletons. Per the germline V gene, CDR1 is KGHDR and CDR2 is SFDVKD. V was shortened by 5 bases and J by 1 base, with 8 bases between the two germline ends. This CDR3 region has 14 residues. The source material was peripheral blood. The V gene is TRBV24-1, the J gene TRBJ1-5, with D possibly matching TRBD1 (5 bases). The origin of this receptor is a man between 60 and 75 years old with active or convalescent COVID-19. CDR3 protein: CATSGAGSNQPQHF. CDR3 DNA sequence: TGTGCCACCAGTGGGGCAGGGAGCAATCAGCCCCAGCATTTT.